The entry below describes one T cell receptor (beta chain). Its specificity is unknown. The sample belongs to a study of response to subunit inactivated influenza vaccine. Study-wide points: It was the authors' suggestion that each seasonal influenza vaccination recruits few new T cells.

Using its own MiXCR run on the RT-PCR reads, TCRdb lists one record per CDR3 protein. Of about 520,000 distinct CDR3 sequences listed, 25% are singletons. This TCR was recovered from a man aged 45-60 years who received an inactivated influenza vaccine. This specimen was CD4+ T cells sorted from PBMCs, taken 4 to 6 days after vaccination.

CDR3 region: CSARGSGGYGYTF. Written as DNA, the CDR3 is TGCAGTGCTAGGGGGAGCGGGGGTTATGGCTACACCTTC. The J gene is TRBJ1-2, the V gene TRBV20-1; perhaps TRBD1 as D (5 bases). This CDR3 is 13 amino acids long. Germline CDR1 reads DFQATT; CDR2 reads SNEGSKA (reference sequence). The V gene lost 3 bases and the J gene lost 5 bases, with 13 bases spanning the gap.